These T cell receptor beta chains were read from a single sample in a study of T cell responses to AZD1222 COVID-19 vaccine. The assay was immunoSEQ multiplex PCR, and TCRdb's table has in-frame clones only and misses some. This table has about 200,000 clones, 85% to 95% appearing once. Material: peripheral blood, obtained 28 days after the second AZD1222 dose. The receptor source for this set is an adult who received the AZD1222 COVID-19 vaccine. CDR3s include the opening cysteine and the closing phenylalanine or tryptophan. The order of the fields is clone size, D gene, CDR3 length, J gene, V gene, CDR3 DNA, CDR3 protein. The D gene is left open where the match is weak. Not all rows give a size; the values are once, few, many and, for expanded clones, a class.

size: .; D: .; length: 12; J: TRBJ1-1; V: TRBV4-1; DNA: TGCGCCAGCAGACAGGGTTCCACTGAAGCTTTCTTT; CDR3: CASRQGSTEAFF
size: .; D: TRBD1; length: 13; J: TRBJ2-7; V: TRBV12-3/TRBV12-4; DNA: TGTGCCAGCACCAGGACAGGGCTCAACGAGCAGTACTTC; CDR3: CASTRTGLNEQYF
size: few; D: .; length: 12; J: TRBJ2-2; V: TRBV3-1/TRBV3-2; DNA: TGTGCCAGCAGCCAAGGCGGGGGGGAGCTGTTTTTT; CDR3: CASSQGGGELFF
size: once; D: .; length: 15; J: TRBJ2-1; V: TRBV5-1; DNA: TGCGCCAGCACCGCGACTAGTAAGGGGGAGGATGAGCAGTTCTTC; CDR3: CASTATSKGEDEQFF
size: .; D: TRBD1; length: 16; J: TRBJ1-5; V: TRBV19; DNA: TGTGCCAGTAGTCCTCCGGGACAGGGGGCTAATCAGCCCCAGCATTTT; CDR3: CASSPPGQGANQPQHF
size: .; D: TRBD1; length: 14; J: TRBJ1-1; V: TRBV18; DNA: TGTGCCAGCTCACCCGCGGGACAGGGCACTGAAGCTTTCTTT; CDR3: CASSPAGQGTEAFF
size: .; D: .; length: 15; J: TRBJ2-7; V: TRBV5-1; DNA: TGCGCCAGCAGCGGGGCGGGGGCGAGCTCCTACGAGCAGTACTTC; CDR3: CASSGAGASSYEQYF
size: .; D: .; length: 14; J: TRBJ2-7; V: TRBV12-5; DNA: TGTGCTAGTGCTACCGGGGTCGGGATACCCGAGCAGTACTTC; CDR3: CASATGVGIPEQYF
size: .; D: .; length: 17; J: TRBJ1-5; V: TRBV27; DNA: TGTGCCAGCAGTTTAAAAGGGGAGCGGAGAAGCAATCAGCCCCAGCATTTT; CDR3: CASSLKGERRSNQPQHF
size: .; D: .; length: 14; J: TRBJ1-5; V: TRBV15; DNA: TGTGCCACCAGCAGAGGAGGCGGCAATCAGCCCCAGCATTTT; CDR3: CATSRGGGNQPQHF
size: .; D: .; length: 14; J: TRBJ1-5; V: TRBV7-2; DNA: TGTGCCAGCAGCTTCAACCAGGGGCCTCAGCCCCAGCATTTT; CDR3: CASSFNQGPQPQHF
size: .; D: TRBD2; length: 16; J: TRBJ2-3; V: TRBV4-2; DNA: TGTGCCAGCAGCCAAGGGTCGGGGGGGCGGACAGATACGCAGTATTTT; CDR3: CASSQGSGGRTDTQYF
size: .; D: .; length: 17; J: TRBJ1-3; V: TRBV7-2; DNA: TGTGCCAGCAGCTTAGTAAGGAAACGGGGCTCTGGAAACACCATATATTTT; CDR3: CASSLVRKRGSGNTIYF
size: .; D: TRBD1; length: 15; J: TRBJ2-1; V: TRBV25-1; DNA: TGTGCCAGCAGTCGAACAGGGGTAGGACACAATGAGCAGTTCTTC; CDR3: CASSRTGVGHNEQFF
size: .; D: .; length: 16; J: TRBJ1-1; V: TRBV10-3; DNA: TGTGCCATCAGGGGAGGGGAAGGGGGTGGCGGCACTGAAGCTTTCTTT; CDR3: CAIRGGEGGGGTEAFF
size: .; D: .; length: 14; J: TRBJ2-5; V: TRBV5-1; DNA: TGCGCCAGCAGCTTGGGAGGGGGCCAAGAGACCCAGTACTTC; CDR3: CASSLGGGQETQYF
size: .; D: TRBD1; length: 14; J: TRBJ1-1; V: TRBV6-5; DNA: TGTGCCAGCAGTTACGGGACAGGGGGCACTGAAGCTTTCTTT; CDR3: CASSYGTGGTEAFF
size: .; D: .; length: 14; J: TRBJ1-3; V: TRBV7-2; DNA: TGTGCCAGCAGCTTGGGAGAACTTGGAAACACCATATATTTT; CDR3: CASSLGELGNTIYF
size: .; D: .; length: 14; J: TRBJ1-2; V: TRBV6-5; DNA: TGTGCCAGCACCCACTCAGGGTTGAAAGGGGGCTACACCTTC; CDR3: CASTHSGLKGGYTF
size: .; D: TRBD1; length: 17; J: TRBJ1-1; V: TRBV5-1; DNA: TGCGCCAGCAGCTTGGGAGGGACAGGGGGCGCGGGGACTGAAGCTTTCTTT; CDR3: CASSLGGTGGAGTEAFF
size: .; D: TRBD1; length: 14; J: TRBJ1-5; V: TRBV7-9; DNA: TGTGCCAGCAGCTCGCAGGGGGCATTGGAGCCCCAGCATTTT; CDR3: CASSSQGALEPQHF
size: .; D: .; length: 10; J: TRBJ1-6; V: TRBV20-1; DNA: TGCAGCGGGGGGAAATCACCCCTCCACTTT; CDR3: CSGGKSPLHF
size: .; D: .; length: 14; J: TRBJ1-3; V: TRBV7-9; DNA: TGTGCCAGCAGCACACAGGGTATTACGACGACCATATATTTT; CDR3: CASSTQGITTTIYF
size: .; D: .; length: 13; J: TRBJ2-5; V: TRBV28; DNA: TGTGCCTCCCGACCAGGGGTCGAAGAGACCCAGTACTTC; CDR3: CASRPGVEETQYF
size: .; D: .; length: 15; J: TRBJ1-2; V: TRBV19; DNA: TGTGCCAGTAGTATCGGTGGCTCCTACCACTATGGCTACACCTTC; CDR3: CASSIGGSYHYGYTF
size: .; D: TRBD1; length: 16; J: TRBJ1-6; V: TRBV4-1; DNA: TGCGCCAGCAGCCACAGAGGAGGACAGGATAATTCACCCCTCCACTTT; CDR3: CASSHRGGQDNSPLHF
size: .; D: .; length: 13; J: TRBJ1-2; V: TRBV15; DNA: TGTGCCACCAGCACCGGGGTTTTCTATGGCTACACCTTC; CDR3: CATSTGVFYGYTF
size: .; D: .; length: 17; J: TRBJ2-5; V: TRBV9; DNA: TGTGCCAGCAGCGAGGCCCCCACAGGGGGGGATGGGGAGACCCAGTACTTC; CDR3: CASSEAPTGGDGETQYF
size: .; D: TRBD1; length: 13; J: TRBJ2-7; V: TRBV9; DNA: TGTGCCAGCAGCATCGGACAGGGGCTGGAGCAGTACTTC; CDR3: CASSIGQGLEQYF
size: .; D: .; length: 18; J: TRBJ1-4; V: TRBV4-2; DNA: TGTGCCAGCAGCCAGGAACACAGTTCCTCTGCAACTGGTGAAAAACTGTTTTTT; CDR3: CASSQEHSSSATGEKLFF
size: .; D: .; length: 16; J: TRBJ2-7; V: TRBV7-4; DNA: TGTGCCAGCAGCTTAAGGCGGGGCCGAGAATCCTACGAGCAGTACTTC; CDR3: CASSLRRGRESYEQYF
size: .; D: .; length: 11; J: TRBJ2-1; V: TRBV5-1; DNA: TGCGCCATCCCCCAGAATACTGAGCAGTTCTTC; CDR3: CAIPQNTEQFF
size: .; D: .; length: 13; J: TRBJ2-3; V: TRBV6-5; DNA: TGTGCCAGCAGCATGACTAGGACAGATACGCAGTATTTT; CDR3: CASSMTRTDTQYF
size: .; D: .; length: 15; J: TRBJ1-2; V: TRBV7-2; DNA: TGTGCCAGCAGCCAATACAGAGGGTTAAACTATGGCTACACCTTC; CDR3: CASSQYRGLNYGYTF
size: .; D: .; length: 14; J: TRBJ1-4; V: TRBV27; DNA: TGTGCCAGCAGTGGGGGCGCAACTAATGAAAAACTGTTTTTT; CDR3: CASSGGATNEKLFF
size: .; D: .; length: 10; J: TRBJ1-1; V: TRBV12-3/TRBV12-4; DNA: TGTGCCAGCATGAACACTGAAGCTTTCTTT; CDR3: CASMNTEAFF
size: .; D: .; length: 13; J: TRBJ1-6; V: TRBV3-1/TRBV3-2; DNA: TGTGCCAGCAGCCAAGTCGATAATTCACCCCTCCACTTT; CDR3: CASSQVDNSPLHF
size: .; D: .; length: 16; J: TRBJ1-3; V: TRBV5-1; DNA: TGCGCCAGCAGCCGTCCGGGGGAAGGCTCTGGAAACACCATATATTTT; CDR3: CASSRPGEGSGNTIYF
size: .; D: .; length: 14; J: TRBJ2-1; V: TRBV9; DNA: TGTGCCAGCAGCGTAGTGGCTACGACCACCGAGCAGTTCTTC; CDR3: CASSVVATTTEQFF
size: .; D: .; length: 14; J: TRBJ2-5; V: TRBV11-2; DNA: TGTGCCAGCAGCCAGGGCCCGTACCAAGAGACCCAGTACTTC; CDR3: CASSQGPYQETQYF
size: .; D: .; length: 13; J: TRBJ1-1; V: TRBV27; DNA: TGTGCCAGCAGTCCCCAGGGGAACACTGAAGCTTTCTTT; CDR3: CASSPQGNTEAFF
size: .; D: TRBD2; length: 14; J: TRBJ2-5; V: TRBV5-4; DNA: TGTGCCGGCCGGGTAGCGGGGGGTTCTGAGACCCAGTACTTC; CDR3: CAGRVAGGSETQYF
size: .; D: .; length: 14; J: TRBJ2-1; V: TRBV18; DNA: TGTGCCAGCTCACGGGACGGAAATAACAATGAGCAGTTCTTC; CDR3: CASSRDGNNNEQFF
size: .; D: .; length: 12; J: TRBJ2-2; V: TRBV7-3; DNA: TGTGCCAGCAGCCGATACACCGGGGAGCTGTTTTTT; CDR3: CASSRYTGELFF
size: .; D: TRBD1; length: 13; J: TRBJ1-2; V: TRBV2; DNA: TGTGCCAGCAGTCCCGACAGGGTCTATGGCTACACCTTC; CDR3: CASSPDRVYGYTF
size: .; D: .; length: 14; J: TRBJ2-5; V: TRBV21-1; DNA: TGTGCCAGCCGCTCGACAGATCTCCAAGAGACCCAGTACTTC; CDR3: CASRSTDLQETQYF
size: .; D: .; length: 19; J: TRBJ2-4; V: TRBV9; DNA: TGTGCCAGAATCCCCGGTTCGGGGGCAAAACGCCAAGCCAAAAACATTCAGTACTTC; CDR3: CARIPGSGAKRQAKNIQYF
size: .; D: .; length: 13; J: TRBJ1-5; V: TRBV18; DNA: TGTGCCAGCTCACCGGGGTCTAATCAGCCCCAGCATTTT; CDR3: CASSPGSNQPQHF